The 6 T cell receptor beta chains below were found in one sample sequenced in a study of T cells in Graves' hyperthyroidism and ophthalmopathy. The TCR beta CDR3 regions underwent amplification using RNA transcripts as the source. HTBI primers were the set used in a first-round RT-PCR of the TCR CDR3. MiXCR was run by TCRdb on the multiplex PCR reads, yielding one entry per CDR3 protein. Of hundreds of thousands of distinct CDR3 sequences listed, roughly 14% are singletons. The source material was blood. Every receptor here comes from a woman aged 18-35 years with Graves' hyperthyroidism.

This clonotype was seen at least ten times. The rearrangement links TRBV9 to TRBJ2-7; 10 bases match TRBD2. Germline CDR1 reads SGDLS; CDR2 reads YYNGEE. There are 15 residues in the CDR3. Germline trimming cut 1 base from V and 4 bases from J; bases unmatched to any gene: 5. The DNA for the CDR3 is TGTGCCAGCAGCGTAAGTAGCGGGAGGATTTACGAGCAGTACTTC. Protein: CASSVSSGRIYEQYF.

The chain recombines TRBV20-1 with TRBJ2-5, with 14 bases lining up with TRBD2. The CDR3 is 15 amino acids. The V gene end was trimmed by 7 bases and the J gene end by 5 bases; junction bases not matched to a gene: 9. Germline V gene lookup returns CDR1 DFQATT and CDR2 SNEGSKA (reference sequence). The CDR3 loop is CSGGLAGARGETQYF. The DNA of the CDR3 is TGCAGTGGGGGACTAGCGGGGGCGAGGGGGGAGACCCAGTACTTC.

This clonotype has a count of ten or more. The chain employs TRBV28 and TRBJ2-2, with D perhaps being TRBD1 or TRBD2 (5 bases each). CDR3 length equals 15 residues. The germline V gene encodes CDR1 MDHEN and CDR2 SYDVKM. V was trimmed by 2 bases and J by 4 bases, leaving 11 bases between them. CDR3 sequence reads: CASSLGGASTGELFF. The DNA of the CDR3 is TGTGCCAGCAGTTTAGGGGGTGCGAGCACCGGGGAGCTGTTTTTT.

This clonotype was found many times. The chain couples TRBV12-3 or TRBV12-4 to TRBJ2-5; the match to TRBD2 covers 10 bases. Germline trimming cut 2 bases from V and 5 bases from J; bases unmatched to any gene: 11. The CDR3 contains 17 residues. As DNA, the CDR3 is TGTGCCAGCAGTTTAAATGCACCCGGGACTAGCGCGGAGACCCAGTACTTC. Its translation is CASSLNAPGTSAETQYF.

This sequence joins TRBV11-2 and TRBJ1-3; D is unclear. V dropped 2 bases and J dropped 3 bases, with 20 bases sitting between them. Germline V lookup: CDR1 SGHAT, CDR2 FQNNGV. The CDR3 runs to 18 residues. CDR3 protein: CASSLMGFPLGFGNTIYF. Here the CDR3 DNA reads TGTGCCAGCAGCTTAATGGGCTTCCCTCTTGGGTTTGGAAACACCATATATTTT.

This clonotype is termed large. The V and J genes are TRBV20-1 and TRBJ1-5, with D possibly being TRBD1 (6 bases). There are 13 residues in the CDR3. The ends were cut back, 5 bases at V and 1 base at J, with 9 bases in the middle. Per the germline V gene, CDR1 is DFQATT and CDR2 is SNEGSKA (reference sequence). The CDR3 region has the DNA TGCAGTGCTGCACAGGGAAGCAATCAGCCCCAGCATTTT. It codes for CSAAQGSNQPQHF.